These 18 T cell receptor beta chains came from one sample sequenced in a study of vaccination and CD4 T cells after COVID-19. The sample's treatment: approximately nine-day PBMC culture with coronavirus spike peptide pools or control peptides (ViraFEST assay). These receptors are not linked to any known antigen. An Oncomine TCR Beta short-read assay was used to sequence the DNA from cultured CD4+ T cells. TCRdb passed the PCR reads through MiXCR, listing each CDR3 protein once. Altogether thousands of distinct CDR3 sequences are present, about 70% being singletons, with the ten largest covering around half. The sample taken for sequencing was CD4+ T cells from blood, cultured in vitro. These receptors came from a human donor who had recovered from COVID-19.

The table lists this clonotype with a count of one. The CDR3 sequence is CASSSNNPGSNQPQHF. The DNA for the CDR3 is TGTGCCAGCAGCTCGAACAACCCGGGATCCAATCAGCCCCAGCATTTT. The chain has TRBV11-2 and TRBJ1-5; D is unresolved. Per the germline V gene, CDR1 is SGHAT and CDR2 is FQNNGV. The CDR3 runs 16 residues. V dropped 4 bases and J dropped 3 bases, with 16 bases sitting between them.

The chain carries TRBV20-1 and TRBJ1-1; unclear D gene. V was cut by 3 bases and J by 0 bases, with 8 bases left in between. Germline V gene data show CDR1 as DFQATT and CDR2 as SNEGSKA (reference sequence). The CDR3 runs 13 residues. CDR3: CSASTDLNTEAFF. For the CDR3, the DNA is TGCAGTGCTAGTACAGACCTGAACACTGAAGCTTTCTTT.

The V and J genes are TRBV7-9 and TRBJ1-1; 12 positions match TRBD1. The ends lost 4 bases at V and 10 bases at J; junction bases unmatched: 4. The CDR3 runs to 13 residues. Germline V CDR1 and CDR2: SEHNR, FQNEAQ (reference sequence). The CDR3 nucleotides read TGTGCCAGCAGCTGGGGACAGGGGGCTGTAGCTTTCTTT. Translated, it gives CASSWGQGAVAFF. The complete variable domain, with remaining parts taken from reference TRBV7-9 and TRBJ1-1, reads DTGVSQNPRHKITKRGQNVTFRCDPISEHNRLYWYRQTLGQGPEFLTYFQNEAQLEKSRLLSDRFSAERPKGSFSTLEIQRTEQGDSAMYLCASSWGQGAVAFFGQGTRLTVV.

J is TRBJ2-5 and V is TRBV12-3 or TRBV12-4; D may be TRBD1 or TRBD2 (5 bases each). The CDR3 is 13 residues long. V gave up 5 bases and J gave up 4 bases, with 11 bases separating them. The CDR3 loop is CASSPAGGETQYF. CDR3 coding DNA: TGTGCCAGCAGTCCCGCTGGGGGAGAGACCCAGTACTTC.

In DNA, the CDR3 is TGTGCCAGTAGTCATCGGGCAGGGGAAGGGAATCAGCCCCAGCATTTT. Residues: CASSHRAGEGNQPQHF. V and J are TRBV19 and TRBJ1-5; D might be TRBD1 (6 bases). Germline V gives CDR1 LNHDA, CDR2 SQIVND (reference sequence). V lost 5 bases, J lost 4 bases, and 18 bases lay in between. CDR3 length: 16 residues.

This rearrangement joins TRBV9 to TRBJ1-1; no clear D. This CDR3 has 14 residues. Germline V gene sequence: CDR1 SGDLS, CDR2 YYNGEE. Between the trimmed V and J ends, which lost 4 bases and 1 base, there was a span of 11 bases. This CDR3 is CASSPWTGNTEAFF. In nucleotides, the CDR3 is TGTGCCAGCAGCCCTTGGACGGGGAACACTGAAGCTTTCTTT.

This sequence joins TRBV6-1 and TRBJ2-2, with D hard to call. CDR1 is MNHNS, CDR2 SASEGT, per germline. The length of the CDR3 is 14 residues. The ends were cut back, 6 bases at V and 7 bases at J, with 15 bases in the middle. The CDR3 sequence: CASSRTYIIGELFF. CDR3 nucleotide sequence: TGTGCCAGCAGCCGGACGTACATTATCGGGGAGCTGTTTTTT.

The chain has TRBV7-3 and TRBJ2-1; 14 nucleotides match TRBD2. Germline loops: CDR1 SGHTA, CDR2 FQGTGA. The CDR3 has 20 residues. V dropped 2 bases and J dropped 0; count of bases not matched to a gene: 9. The CDR3 DNA reads TGTGCCAGCAGCTTAGGTCAGGGACTAGCGGGAGATAGCTCCTACAATGAGCAGTTCTTC. This codes for CASSLGQGLAGDSSYNEQFF.

In this sample, this clonotype turned up a few times. The V gene is TRBV7-3, the J gene TRBJ2-7, with 9 bases that match TRBD2. J lost 6 bases, V lost 1 base, and 7 bases had no gene match. CDR1 and CDR2 (germline): SGHTA, FQGTGA. This CDR3 is 15 amino acids long. The CDR3 region has the DNA TGTGCCAGCAGCTTAAGGGGCGGGGGGGCCACCGAGCAGTACTTC. Amino acids: CASSLRGGGATEQYF.

The V gene is TRBV6-1, the J gene TRBJ2-3; the D gene is possibly TRBD1 (6 bases). V lost 2 bases to trimming and J lost 7 bases, with 19 bases between them. Germline V gives CDR1 MNHNS, CDR2 SASEGT. The CDR3 sequence is 16 residues long. The CDR3 region has the DNA TGTGCCAGCAGTGAAAATCAGGGGATTCTCCGTAATACGCAGTATTTT. Translating it yields CASSENQGILRNTQYF.

V usage is TRBV24-1 and J usage is TRBJ2-5; 7 positions match TRBD2. Germline CDR1 reads KGHDR; CDR2 reads SFDVKD. The CDR3 is 15 amino acids. V shed 5 bases and J 2 bases; nucleotides not matched to a gene: 7. Here the CDR3 reads CATSARRSGQETQYF. The CDR3 DNA reads TGTGCCACCAGTGCCCGCCGTAGCGGGCAAGAGACCCAGTACTTC.

CDR3 DNA sequence: TGCAGTGCTATTAGAGGGATTTCCTATAATTCACCCCTCCACTTT. Translation gives CSAIRGISYNSPLHF. The J gene is TRBJ1-6, the V gene TRBV20-1, with D hard to call. Trimming removed 4 bases from V and 1 base from J, with 11 bases in between. This CDR3 comprises 15 residues. Germline CDR1 and CDR2: DFQATT and SNEGSKA (reference sequence).

The chain uses TRBV6-1 and TRBJ1-6; the D is unclear. CDR3 length: 15 residues. Germline loops: CDR1 MNHNS, CDR2 SASEGT. V was clipped by 4 bases and J by 9 bases, with 16 bases between them. The CDR3 is CASSGGSSGGSPLHF. The DNA of the CDR3 is TGTGCCAGCAGTGGAGGGTCATCCGGAGGTTCACCCCTCCACTTT.

The rearrangement joins TRBV15 to TRBJ2-7; 10 bases match TRBD2. The length of the CDR3 is 15 residues. With 3 bases clipped from V and 7 bases from J, the junction kept 9 bases outside the gene matches. Germline loops: CDR1 LNHNV, CDR2 YYDKDF (reference sequence). The CDR3 is CATSRELAGGGEQYF. The CDR3 region has the DNA TGTGCCACCAGCAGGGAATTAGCGGGAGGAGGGGAGCAGTACTTC.

CDR3 sequence reads: CASSLGHGYEQYF. The CDR3 DNA is TGTGCCAGCAGCTTAGGACATGGGTACGAGCAGTACTTC. This chain links TRBV7-9 with TRBJ2-7; no firm D call. Germline V lookup: CDR1 SEHNR, CDR2 FQNEAQ (reference sequence). V was pared by 1 base and J by 4 bases, with 8 bases between. The CDR3 spans 13 residues.

The chain couples TRBV15 to TRBJ1-4, with D unclear. V lost 3 bases and J 2 bases, leaving 16 bases between the germline ends. From germline, CDR1 is LNHNV and CDR2 YYDKDF (reference sequence). This CDR3 contains 17 residues. Here the CDR3 DNA reads TGTGCCACCAGCAGGAGAGGGCGACAATGGACTAATGAAAAACTGTTTTTT. Translation gives CATSRRGRQWTNEKLFF.

There are a few counts of this clonotype. V and J are TRBV20-1 and TRBJ2-2; D may match TRBD1 or TRBD2 (6 bases each). This CDR3 has 15 residues. The germline V gene has CDR1 DFQATT and CDR2 SNEGSKA (reference sequence). V gave up 0 bases and J gave up 6 bases, with 14 bases separating them. CDR3 bases: TGCAGTGCTAGAGAGGTTCCGGGGGCGGCCGGGGAGCTGTTTTTT. Translation gives CSAREVPGAAGELFF.

This clonotype was detected only a few times. The chain employs TRBV20-1 and TRBJ2-5; 7 nucleotides agree with TRBD1. This CDR3 spans 14 amino acids. The V gene end was trimmed by 6 bases and the J gene end by 0 bases; junction bases not matched to a gene: 7. Germline CDR1 is DFQATT and CDR2 is SNEGSKA (reference sequence). CDR3 DNA sequence: TGCAGTGCCTGCGGACAGGAGTACCAAGAGACCCAGTACTTC. Encoded protein: CSACGQEYQETQYF.